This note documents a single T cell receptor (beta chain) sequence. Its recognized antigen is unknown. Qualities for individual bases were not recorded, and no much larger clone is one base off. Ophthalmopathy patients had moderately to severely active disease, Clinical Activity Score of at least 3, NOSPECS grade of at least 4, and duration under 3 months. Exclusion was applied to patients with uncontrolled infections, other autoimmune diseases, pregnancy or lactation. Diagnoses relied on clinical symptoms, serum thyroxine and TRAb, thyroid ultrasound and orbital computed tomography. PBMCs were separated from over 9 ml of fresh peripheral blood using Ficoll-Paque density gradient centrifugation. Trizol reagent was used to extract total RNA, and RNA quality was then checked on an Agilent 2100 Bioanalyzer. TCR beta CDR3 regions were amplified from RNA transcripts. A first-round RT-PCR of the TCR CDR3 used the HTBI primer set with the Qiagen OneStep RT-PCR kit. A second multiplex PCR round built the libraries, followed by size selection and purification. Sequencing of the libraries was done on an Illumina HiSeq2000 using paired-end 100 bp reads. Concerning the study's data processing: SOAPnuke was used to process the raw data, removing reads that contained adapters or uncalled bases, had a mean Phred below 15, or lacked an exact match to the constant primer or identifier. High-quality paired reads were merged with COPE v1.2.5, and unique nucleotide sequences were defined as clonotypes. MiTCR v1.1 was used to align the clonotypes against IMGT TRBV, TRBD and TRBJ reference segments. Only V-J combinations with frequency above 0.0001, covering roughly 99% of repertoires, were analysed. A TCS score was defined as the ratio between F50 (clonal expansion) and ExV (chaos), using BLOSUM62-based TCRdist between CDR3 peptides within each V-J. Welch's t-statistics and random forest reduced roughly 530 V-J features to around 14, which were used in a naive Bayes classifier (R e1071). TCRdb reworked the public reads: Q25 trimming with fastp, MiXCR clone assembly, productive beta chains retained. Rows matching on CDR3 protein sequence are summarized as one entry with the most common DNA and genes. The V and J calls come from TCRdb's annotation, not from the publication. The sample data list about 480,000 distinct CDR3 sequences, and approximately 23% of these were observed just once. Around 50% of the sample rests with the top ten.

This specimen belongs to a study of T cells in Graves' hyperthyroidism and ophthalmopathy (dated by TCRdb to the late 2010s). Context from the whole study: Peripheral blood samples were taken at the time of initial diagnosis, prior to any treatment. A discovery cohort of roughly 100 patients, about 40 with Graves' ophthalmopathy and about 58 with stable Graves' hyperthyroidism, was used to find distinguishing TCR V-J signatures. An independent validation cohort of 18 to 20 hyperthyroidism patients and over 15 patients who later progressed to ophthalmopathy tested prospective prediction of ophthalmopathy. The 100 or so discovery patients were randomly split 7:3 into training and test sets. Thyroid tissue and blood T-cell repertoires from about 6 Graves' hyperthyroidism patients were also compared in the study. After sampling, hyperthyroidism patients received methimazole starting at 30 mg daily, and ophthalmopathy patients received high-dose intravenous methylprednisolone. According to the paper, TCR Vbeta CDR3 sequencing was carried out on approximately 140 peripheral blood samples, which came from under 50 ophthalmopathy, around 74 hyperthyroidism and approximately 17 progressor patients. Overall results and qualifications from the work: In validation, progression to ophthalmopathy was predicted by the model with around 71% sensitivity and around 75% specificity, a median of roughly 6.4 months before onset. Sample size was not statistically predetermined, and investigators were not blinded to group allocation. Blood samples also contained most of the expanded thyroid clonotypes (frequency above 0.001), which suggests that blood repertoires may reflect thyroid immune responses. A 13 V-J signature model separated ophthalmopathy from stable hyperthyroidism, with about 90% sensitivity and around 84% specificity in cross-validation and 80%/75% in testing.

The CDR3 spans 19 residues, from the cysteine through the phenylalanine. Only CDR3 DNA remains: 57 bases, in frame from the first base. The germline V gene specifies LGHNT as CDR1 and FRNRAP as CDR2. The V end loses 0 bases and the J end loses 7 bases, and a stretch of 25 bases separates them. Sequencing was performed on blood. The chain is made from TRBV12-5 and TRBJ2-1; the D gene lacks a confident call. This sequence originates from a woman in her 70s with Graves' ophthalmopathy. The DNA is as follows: TGTGCTAGTGGTTTGGTACTTCTTCCAGGCAGTGAGTTTCCAAATGAGCAGTTCTTC. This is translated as CASGLVLLPGSEFPNEQFF.